This T cell receptor (beta chain) was sequenced during a study of blood T cell repertoires in COVID-19. Study-level background: T cells, B-cell-depleted T cells, or PBMCs provided the cDNA or gDNA that served as material.

Original data processing: Reference gene primer amplification in the assay estimated nucleated cell counts. Sequencing used immunoSEQ multiplex PCR; TCRdb keeps in-frame clones, though not all of them. V and J calls and clone size are those listed in that table; D and trimming were worked out from the DNA. The repertoire holds approximately 59,000 clones, with more than 70% as singletons. With 0 bases removed from V and 2 bases from J, the gap between germline ends came to 13 bases. Germline assignment: CDR1 KGHSH and CDR2 LQKENI. The length of the CDR3 is 16 residues. The rearrangement uses TRBV18 and TRBJ1-1, with D maybe TRBD1 (6 bases). The specimen was peripheral blood. The TCR originated in a human donor in a cohort sampled during active COVID-19. This CDR3 is CASSPPTGQKNTEAFF. The DNA for the CDR3 is TGTGCCAGCTCACCACCGACTGGACAGAAAAACACTGAAGCTTTCTTT.